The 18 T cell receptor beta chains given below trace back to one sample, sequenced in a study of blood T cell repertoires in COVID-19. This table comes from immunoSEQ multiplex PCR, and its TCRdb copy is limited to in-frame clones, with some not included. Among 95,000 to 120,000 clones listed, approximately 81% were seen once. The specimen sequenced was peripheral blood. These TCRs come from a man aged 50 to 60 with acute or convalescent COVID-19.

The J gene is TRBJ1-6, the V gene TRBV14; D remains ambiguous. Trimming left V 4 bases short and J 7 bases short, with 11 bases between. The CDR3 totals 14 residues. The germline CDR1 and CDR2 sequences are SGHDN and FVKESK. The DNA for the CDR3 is TGTGCCAGCAGCCCGGAGGCCGGAAATTCACCCCTCCACTTT. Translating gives CASSPEAGNSPLHF.

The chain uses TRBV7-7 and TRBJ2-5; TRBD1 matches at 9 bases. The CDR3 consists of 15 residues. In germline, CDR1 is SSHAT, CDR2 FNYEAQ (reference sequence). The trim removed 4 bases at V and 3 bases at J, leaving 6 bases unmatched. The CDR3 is CASSSSWTGEETQYF. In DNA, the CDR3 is TGTGCCAGCAGCTCATCTTGGACAGGGGAAGAGACCCAGTACTTC.

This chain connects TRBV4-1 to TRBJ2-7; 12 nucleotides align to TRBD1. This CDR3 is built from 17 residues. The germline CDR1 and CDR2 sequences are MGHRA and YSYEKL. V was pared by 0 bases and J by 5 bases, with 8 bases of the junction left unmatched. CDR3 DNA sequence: TGCGCCAGCAGCCAAGATAAGTGGGACAGGGGGCTCGACGAGCAGTACTTC. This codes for CASSQDKWDRGLDEQYF.

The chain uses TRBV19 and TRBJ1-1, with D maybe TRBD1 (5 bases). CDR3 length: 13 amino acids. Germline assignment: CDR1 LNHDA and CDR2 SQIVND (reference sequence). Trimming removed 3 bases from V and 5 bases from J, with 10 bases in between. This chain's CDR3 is CASSMVRETEAFF. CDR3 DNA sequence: TGTGCCAGTAGTATGGTCAGGGAAACTGAAGCTTTCTTT.

The chain's CDR3 is CASSTGRNTEAFF. CDR3 in DNA: TGTGCCAGCAGTACAGGGCGAAACACTGAAGCTTTCTTT. The rearrangement joins TRBV5-4 to TRBJ1-1; possibly TRBD1 for D (6 bases). Trimming took 5 bases from V and 2 from J, leaving 10 bases between them. CDR3 length: 13 amino acids. From germline, CDR1 is SGHNT and CDR2 YYREEE (reference sequence). The entire variable domain, with the rest obtained from reference TRBV5-4 and TRBJ1-1, is as follows: ETGVTQSPTHLIKTRGQQVTLRCSSQSGHNTVSWYQQALGQGPQFIFQYYREEENGRGNFPPRFSGLQFPNYSSELNVNALELDDSALYLCASSTGRNTEAFFGQGTRLTVV.

In DNA form, the CDR3 reads TGTGCCAGCAGCTTACCGATCGGGGGTGGGGGGACCCAGTACTTC. This gives the protein CASSLPIGGGGTQYF. This chain links TRBV11-2 with TRBJ2-5, with D maybe TRBD2 (6 bases). CDR1 SGHAT and CDR2 FQNNGV come from the germline V gene. Trimming cost V 2 bases and J 7 bases, with 17 bases left between them. The CDR3 covers 15 residues.

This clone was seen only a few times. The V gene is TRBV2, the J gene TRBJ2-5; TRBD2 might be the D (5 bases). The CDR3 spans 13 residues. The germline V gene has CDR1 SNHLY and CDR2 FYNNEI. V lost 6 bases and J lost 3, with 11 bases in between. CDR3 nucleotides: TGTGCCAGCAGGCCCCCGGGGAAAGAGACCCAGTACTTC. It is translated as CASRPPGKETQYF.

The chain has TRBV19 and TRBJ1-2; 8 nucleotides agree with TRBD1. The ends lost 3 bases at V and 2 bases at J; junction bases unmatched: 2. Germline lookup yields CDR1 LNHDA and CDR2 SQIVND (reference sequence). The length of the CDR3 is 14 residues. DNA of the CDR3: TGTGCCAGTAGTATTAGACAGGGGAACTATGGCTACACCTTC. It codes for CASSIRQGNYGYTF.

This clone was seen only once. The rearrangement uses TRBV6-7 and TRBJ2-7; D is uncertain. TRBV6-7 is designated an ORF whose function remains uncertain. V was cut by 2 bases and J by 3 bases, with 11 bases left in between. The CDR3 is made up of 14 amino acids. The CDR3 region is CASSYPKECYEQYV. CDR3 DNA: TGTGCCAGCAGTTACCCCAAGGAGTGCTACGAGCAGTACGTC.

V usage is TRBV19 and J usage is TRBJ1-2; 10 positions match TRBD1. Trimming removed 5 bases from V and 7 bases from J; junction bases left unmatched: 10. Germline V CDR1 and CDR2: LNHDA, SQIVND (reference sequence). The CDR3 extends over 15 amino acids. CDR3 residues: CASSAGQGVIGGYTF. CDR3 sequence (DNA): TGTGCCAGTAGTGCCGGACAGGGGGTCATCGGTGGCTACACCTTC.

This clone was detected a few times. The CDR3 here is CASGRTGENSPLHF. Written as DNA, the CDR3 is TGTGCCAGCGGCAGAACGGGGGAGAATTCACCCCTCCACTTT. This chain links TRBV2 with TRBJ1-6, with D possibly TRBD1 on 5 matching bases. The CDR3 has 14 amino acids. V was cut by 8 bases and J by 7 bases, with 15 bases left in between. Germline V gene data show CDR1 as SNHLY and CDR2 as FYNNEI.

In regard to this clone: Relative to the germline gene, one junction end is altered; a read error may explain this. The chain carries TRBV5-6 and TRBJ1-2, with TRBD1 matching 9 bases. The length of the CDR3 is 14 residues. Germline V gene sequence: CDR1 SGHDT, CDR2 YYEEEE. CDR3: CASSLAPTGGARAF. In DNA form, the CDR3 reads TGTGCCAGCAGCTTGGCCCCGACAGGGGGAGCGCGGGCCTTC.

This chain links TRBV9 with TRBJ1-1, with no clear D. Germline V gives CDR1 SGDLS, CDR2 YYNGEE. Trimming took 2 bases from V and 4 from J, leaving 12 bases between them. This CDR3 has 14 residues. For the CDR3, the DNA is TGTGCCAGCAGCGTTGCGGGTTCGCTCACTGAAGCTTTCTTT. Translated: CASSVAGSLTEAFF.

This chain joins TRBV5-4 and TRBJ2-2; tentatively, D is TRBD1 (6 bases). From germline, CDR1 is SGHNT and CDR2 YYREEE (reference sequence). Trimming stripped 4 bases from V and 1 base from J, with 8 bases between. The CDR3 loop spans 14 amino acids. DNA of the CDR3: TGTGCCAGCAGCCGGGGACAGAACACCGGGGAGCTGTTTTTT. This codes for CASSRGQNTGELFF.

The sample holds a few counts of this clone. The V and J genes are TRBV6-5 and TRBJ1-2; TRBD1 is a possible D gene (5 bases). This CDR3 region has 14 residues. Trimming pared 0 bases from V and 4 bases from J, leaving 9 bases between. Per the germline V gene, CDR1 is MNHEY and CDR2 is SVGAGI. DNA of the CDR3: TGTGCCAGCAGTTACTCGGCAGGGCCCTATGGCTACACCTTC. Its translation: CASSYSAGPYGYTF.

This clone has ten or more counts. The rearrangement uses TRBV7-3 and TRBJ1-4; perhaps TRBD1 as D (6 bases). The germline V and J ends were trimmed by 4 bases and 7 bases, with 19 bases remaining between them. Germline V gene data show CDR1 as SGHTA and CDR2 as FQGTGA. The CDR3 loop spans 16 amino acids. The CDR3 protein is CASSSGLGDNFEKLFF. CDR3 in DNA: TGTGCCAGCAGCTCAGGCTTAGGGGACAACTTTGAAAAACTGTTTTTT.

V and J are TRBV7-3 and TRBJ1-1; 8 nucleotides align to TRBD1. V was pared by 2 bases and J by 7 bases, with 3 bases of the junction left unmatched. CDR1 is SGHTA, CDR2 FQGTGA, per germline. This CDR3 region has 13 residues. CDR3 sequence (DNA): TGTGCCAGCAGCTTATCAGGGGGCAATGAAGCTTTCTTT. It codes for CASSLSGGNEAFF.

CDR3 coding DNA: TGTGCCAGCAGCGAGGTCAGCTCTGGAAACACCATATATTTT. Protein sequence: CASSEVSSGNTIYF. The V call is TRBV28, the J call TRBJ1-3; the D is unclear. There are 14 residues in the CDR3. Germline V CDR1 and CDR2: MDHEN, SYDVKM. With 6 bases removed from V and 0 bases from J, the gap between germline ends came to 9 bases.